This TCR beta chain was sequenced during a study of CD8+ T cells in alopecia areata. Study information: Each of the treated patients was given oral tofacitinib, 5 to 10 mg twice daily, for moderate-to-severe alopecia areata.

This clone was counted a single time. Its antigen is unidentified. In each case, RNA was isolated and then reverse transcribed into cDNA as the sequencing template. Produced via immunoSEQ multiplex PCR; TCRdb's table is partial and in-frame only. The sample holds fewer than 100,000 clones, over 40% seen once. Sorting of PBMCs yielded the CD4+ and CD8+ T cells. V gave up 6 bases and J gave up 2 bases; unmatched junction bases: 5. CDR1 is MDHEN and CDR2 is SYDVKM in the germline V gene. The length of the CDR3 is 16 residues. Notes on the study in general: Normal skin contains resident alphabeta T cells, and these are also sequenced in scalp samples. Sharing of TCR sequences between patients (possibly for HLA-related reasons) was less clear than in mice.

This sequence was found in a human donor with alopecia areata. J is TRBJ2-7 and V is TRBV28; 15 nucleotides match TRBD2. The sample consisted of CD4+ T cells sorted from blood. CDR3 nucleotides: TGTGCCAGCAGCCCTGGGACTAGCGGGAGGACCTACGAGCAGTACTTC. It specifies CASSPGTSGRTYEQYF.